The 23 T cell receptor beta chains below come from one sample, sequenced in a study of neurological immune-mediated disorders. Using its own MiXCR run on the 5' RACE reads, TCRdb lists one record per CDR3 protein. The data hold 33,000 or so distinct CDR3 sequences, with under 7.5% observed a single time. The sample was PBMCs. Receptors originate from a woman aged 35 to 49 in good health.

On this clonotype: One end of the junction does not line up with germline, which may come from a read error. The V and J genes are TRBV20-1 and TRBJ1-5, with 9 bases lining up with TRBD1. The CDR3 spans 13 residues. Per germline, CDR1 DFQATT and CDR2 SNEGSKA (reference sequence). CDR3 in amino acids: CSDPYRGLQPQHF. CDR3 DNA sequence: TGCAGTGATCCCTACAGGGGGCTTCAGCCACAGCATTTT.

This clonotype showed up many times. This sequence joins TRBV5-1 and TRBJ2-1, with 10 bases identical to TRBD2. The ends lost 4 bases at V and 0 bases at J; junction bases unmatched: 7. Germline CDR1 SGHRS, CDR2 YFSETQ. CDR3 length: 17 amino acids. The chain's CDR3 is CASSLLAGGLSYNEQFF. The DNA for the CDR3 is TGCGCCAGCAGCCTCTTAGCGGGAGGTCTCTCCTACAATGAGCAGTTCTTC.

Concerning this clonotype: A read error may account for a junction end that differs from germline. This sequence joins TRBV5-1 and TRBJ2-7; D is unresolved. There are 15 residues in the CDR3. CDR1 is SGHRS, CDR2 YFSETQ, per germline. DNA of the CDR3: TGCGCCAGCAGCTTGCCCGGAGCTGGTGGAAACGAGCAGGACTTC. Translation: CASSLPGAGGNEQDF.

In its sample, this clonotype is medium-sized. CDR3 nucleotide sequence: TGCGCCAGCAGCCTAGGACTAGCGGAGGGGGTCAATGAGCAGTTCTTC. Its protein is CASSLGLAEGVNEQFF. The rearrangement uses TRBV5-1 and TRBJ2-1, with 10 bases lining up with TRBD2. The germline gives CDR1 SGHRS, CDR2 YFSETQ. V lost 4 bases, J lost 6 bases, and 10 bases stayed unmatched. The CDR3 covers 16 residues. Full variable domain (rest looked up from reference TRBV5-1 and TRBJ2-1): KAGVTQTPRYLIKTRGQQVTLSCSPISGHRSVSWYQQTPGQGLQFLFEYFSETQRNKGNFPGRFSGRQFSNSRSEMNVSTLELGDSALYLCASSLGLAEGVNEQFFGPGTRLTVL.

In its sample, this clonotype was seen many times. This sequence joins TRBV5-1 and TRBJ1-4; perhaps TRBD1 as D (5 bases). The CDR3 runs 14 residues. From germline, CDR1 is SGHRS and CDR2 YFSETQ. Trimming stripped 1 base from V and 8 bases from J, with 12 bases between. CDR3 in DNA: TGCGCCAGCAGCTTGTCGGGGGTTGGGGAAAAACTGTTTTTT. This gives the protein CASSLSGVGEKLFF.

This clonotype was seen ten or more times. The chain has TRBV7-9 and TRBJ2-7; 9 bases align to TRBD2. Losses at the gene ends were 6 bases for V and 0 bases for J; bases not matched to a gene: 9. The germline V gene has CDR1 SEHNR and CDR2 FQNEAQ (reference sequence). The CDR3 covers 16 residues. The CDR3 DNA sequence: TGTGCCAGCAGTTCCCTGACTAGCGGTAGCTCCTACGAGCAGTACTTC. Amino acid sequence: CASSSLTSGSSYEQYF.

For this clonotype: One end of the junction is discordant with germline, which a read error may explain. The chain couples TRBV20-1 to TRBJ1-5, with D maybe TRBD1 (5 bases). CDR3 size: 18 residues. The germline V gene has CDR1 DFQATT and CDR2 SNEGSKA (reference sequence). This chain's CDR3 is CSARPHRRGLEQTQPKHF. DNA of the CDR3: TGCAGTGCTAGACCTCACCGAAGGGGCCTCGAACAGACTCAGCCCAAGCATTTT.

Ten or more counts support this clonotype. V and J are TRBV10-2 and TRBJ1-1; 7 bases are a match to TRBD1. CDR3 length: 14 amino acids. Germline V gene sequence: CDR1 WSHSY, CDR2 SAAADI. V shed 4 bases and J 3 bases; nucleotides not matched to a gene: 5. In DNA, the CDR3 is TGCGCCAGCAGTGGGCGGGACAGCCACACTGAAGCTTTCTTT. Its protein product is CASSGRDSHTEAFF.

This clonotype has ten or more counts. The chain employs TRBV4-1 and TRBJ2-3, with 13 bases matching TRBD2. Germline V gives CDR1 MGHRA, CDR2 YSYEKL. V was clipped by 6 bases and J by 5 bases; unmatched bases: 5. This CDR3 region has 15 residues. CDR3 in amino acids: CASRWTSGRRDTQYF. The CDR3 DNA follows: TGCGCCAGCAGGTGGACTAGCGGGAGAAGAGATACGCAGTATTTT.

Many counts were recorded for this clonotype. The chain has TRBV29-1 and TRBJ2-7, with D possibly TRBD2 on 5 matching bases. This CDR3 has 14 residues. Germline CDR1 reads SQVTM; CDR2 reads ANQGSEA. Trimming pared 1 base from V and 0 bases from J, leaving 10 bases between. The CDR3 region is CSVEGVGVSYEQYF. The CDR3 DNA reads as TGCAGCGTTGAAGGGGTCGGGGTCTCCTACGAGCAGTACTTC.

This clonotype was observed a handful of times. The V gene is TRBV6-1, the J gene TRBJ2-7; 8 bases line up with TRBD1. There are 12 residues in the CDR3. The V and J ends lost 7 bases and 2 bases, in that order; junction bases with no gene match: 1. Germline V gene sequence: CDR1 MNHNS, CDR2 SASEGT. The CDR3 loop reads CASTQGAYEQYF. The CDR3 nucleotides are TGTGCCAGCACACAGGGGGCCTACGAGCAGTACTTC.

This clonotype was observed at least ten times. The chain recombines TRBV9 with TRBJ1-1; 8 bases line up with TRBD1. This CDR3 has 13 residues. J was trimmed by 4 bases and V by 5 bases; bases with no gene match: 4. Germline values: CDR1 SGDLS, CDR2 YYNGEE. In DNA, the CDR3 is TGTGCCAGCAGTCGCACAGGGGGCACTGAAGCTTTCTTT. Encoded protein: CASSRTGGTEAFF.

This clonotype was detected ten times or more. This chain joins TRBV12-3 or TRBV12-4 and TRBJ1-1; D uncertain. CDR3 length: 13 amino acids. With 4 bases removed from V and 10 bases from J, the gap between germline ends came to 16 bases. CDR3 nucleotides: TGTGCCAGCAGTTCAGCGCAACGGAGGACAGCTTTCTTT. It is translated as CASSSAQRRTAFF.

This clonotype was seen many times. An end of the junction does not agree with germline; a read error may underlie this. V gene TRBV7-2 combines with J gene TRBJ2-5; D possibly uses TRBD1 or TRBD2 (5 bases each). The CDR3 runs 14 residues. CDR1 is SGHTA and CDR2 is FQGNSA in the germline V gene. CDR3 region: CACSLGDLPETQYF. For the CDR3, the DNA is TGTGCCTGCAGCCTGGGGGACCTCCCAGAGACCCAGTACTTC.

This clonotype has a count of ten or more. The chain links TRBV6-1 to TRBJ2-7; 12 nucleotides match TRBD1. From germline, CDR1 is MNHNS and CDR2 SASEGT. With 0 bases clipped from V and 7 bases from J, the junction kept 10 bases outside the gene matches. The CDR3 contains 17 residues. The CDR3 reads CASSEAGPGTGGDEQYF. In DNA form, the CDR3 reads TGTGCCAGCAGTGAAGCGGGGCCCGGGACAGGGGGCGATGAGCAGTACTTC.

This clonotype is judged medium-sized. CDR3 coding DNA: TGCAGTGCGATGAGGGAAGCCAAAAACATTCAGTACTTC. As protein: CSAMREAKNIQYF. J is TRBJ2-4 and V is TRBV20-1; D is possibly TRBD2 (5 bases). The ends were cut back, 6 bases at V and 0 bases at J, with 9 bases in the middle. The length of the CDR3 is 13 residues. Germline V gene sequence: CDR1 DFQATT, CDR2 SNEGSKA (reference sequence).

A remark on this clonotype: A read error may explain this, as a much larger clone is one base away. This chain uses TRBV11-2 with TRBJ2-2; D is perhaps TRBD1 (6 bases). This CDR3 contains 15 residues. CDR1 and CDR2 (germline): SGHAT, FQNNGV. CDR3 bases: TGTTCCAGCAGCTTAGGGGACAAGGCTGCCGGGGAGCTGTTTTTT. Translated, it gives CSSSLGDKAAGELFF. Full variable domain (remainder filled in from reference TRBV11-2 and TRBJ2-2): EAGVAQSPRYKIIEKRQSVAFWCNPISGHATLYWYQQILGQGPKLLIQFQNNGVVDDSQLPKDRFSAERLKGVDSTLKIQPAKLEDSAVYLCSSSLGDKAAGELFFGEGSRLTVL.

This clonotype was seen at least ten times. The chain couples TRBV7-8 to TRBJ1-2; 9 bases align to TRBD1. The CDR3 sequence is 14 residues long. Trimming removed 5 bases from V and 2 bases from J; junction bases left unmatched: 3. Germline CDR1 and CDR2: SGHVS and FQNEAQ. CDR3 protein: CASSHGQGNYGYTF. DNA of the CDR3: TGTGCCAGCAGCCACGGACAGGGGAACTATGGCTACACCTTC.

This clonotype was recorded many times. Written as DNA, the CDR3 is TGTGCCAGCAGCTTAATTGGCCGATCCGGGCCCCAGCATTTT. Translation gives CASSLIGRSGPQHF. The J gene is TRBJ1-5, the V gene TRBV7-8; unclear D gene. CDR1 and CDR2 (germline): SGHVS, FQNEAQ. This CDR3 contains 14 residues. V dropped 2 bases and J dropped 9 bases, with 14 bases sitting between them.

This clonotype has a count of ten or more. V and J are TRBV29-1 and TRBJ1-5; D perhaps matches TRBD1 (6 bases). Trimming removed 6 bases from V and 5 bases from J, with 11 bases in between. Germline CDR1 is SQVTM and CDR2 is ANQGSEA. The length of the CDR3 is 12 residues. The CDR3 here is CSVQEGDQPQHF. The CDR3 DNA is TGCAGCGTCCAAGAGGGGGATCAGCCCCAGCATTTT.

This clonotype is labeled medium-sized. This chain connects TRBV20-1 to TRBJ2-7; D gene unclear. This CDR3 comprises 13 residues. V was shortened by 1 base and J by 0 bases, with 7 bases between the two germline ends. Germline values: CDR1 DFQATT, CDR2 SNEGSKA (reference sequence). In DNA, the CDR3 is TGCAGTGCTAGAGGGGTGAGCTCCTACGAGCAGTACGTC. This translates into CSARGVSSYEQYV.

This clonotype appeared many times. The V and J genes are TRBV4-1 and TRBJ2-3; D not resolved. This CDR3 contains 13 residues. Trimming took 4 bases from V and 6 from J, leaving 11 bases between them. The V gene's germline CDR1 is MGHRA and CDR2 YSYEKL. CDR3 sequence (DNA): TGCGCCAGCAGCCTCGGATTCAGGGATACGCAGTATTTT. It yields the protein CASSLGFRDTQYF.

This clonotype was counted many times. This chain uses TRBV6-1 with TRBJ2-7, with 14 bases aligning to TRBD2. The J segment lost 3 bases and the V segment lost 10 bases, leaving 8 bases of the junction unmatched. The CDR3 consists of 15 residues. The germline CDR1 and CDR2 sequences are MNHNS and SASEGT. DNA of the CDR3: TGTGCCACATATGCCGGGACTAGCGGGAGCTACGAGCAGTACTTC. The encoded protein is CATYAGTSGSYEQYF.